These 4 T cell receptor beta chains share one sample of origin, sequenced in a study of cytotoxic CD8 clonotypes in ibrutinib-treated CLL. This table comes from immunoSEQ multiplex PCR, and its TCRdb copy is limited to in-frame clones, with some not included. The sample records about 25,000 clones, about two thirds being singletons. Sequenced material: PBMCs, taken at disease progression, from a patient treated with ibrutinib. Every receptor here comes from a human donor with chronic lymphocytic leukemia.

The CDR3 coding sequence is TGTGCCAGCAGGGGGATAACAGATACGCAGTATTTT. Translated, it gives CASRGITDTQYF. The chain has TRBV9 and TRBJ2-3; D remains ambiguous. The length of the CDR3 is 12 residues. Trimming removed 5 bases at V and 3 bases at J, with 7 bases between. Looked up from germline, CDR1 is SGDLS and CDR2 is YYNGEE.

The chain links TRBV7-9 to TRBJ2-2; 8 bases line up with TRBD1. CDR1 and CDR2 from the germline V gene are SEHNR and FQNEAQ (reference sequence). The CDR3 is 16 amino acids. Trimming removed 7 bases from V and 1 base from J; junction bases left unmatched: 8. CDR3 protein: CASTWGTGLNTGELFF. The CDR3 DNA is TGTGCCAGCACCTGGGGGACAGGCTTGAACACCGGGGAGCTGTTTTTT.

CDR3 coding DNA: TGCGCCAGCAGCTTGAGCAGGGCGAACACCGGGGAGCTGTTTTTT. Translation: CASSLSRANTGELFF. This chain uses TRBV5-1 with TRBJ2-2; tentatively, D is TRBD1 (5 bases). Germline V gives CDR1 SGHRS, CDR2 YFSETQ. The ends were cut back, 1 base at V and 0 bases at J, with 7 bases in the middle. This CDR3 has 15 residues.

V usage is TRBV5-4 and J usage is TRBJ2-1; 10 bases line up with TRBD2. The CDR3 length is 15 residues. Germline CDR1 is SGHNT and CDR2 is YYREEE (reference sequence). V was pared by 4 bases and J by 6 bases, with 7 bases of the junction left unmatched. The CDR3 is CASSRSGGAPNEQFF. CDR3 in DNA: TGTGCCAGCAGCCGCAGCGGGGGGGCCCCCAATGAGCAGTTCTTC.